The 2 T cell receptor beta chains listed next were all sequenced from one sample in a study of post-analysis software for immune sequencing data (dated by TCRdb to between 2015 and 2016). What the work shows at the level of the full study, not this receptor alone: Patients showed significantly higher frequencies than controls for a handful of TRBV segments, among them TRBV5-6, TRBV5-1 and TRBV20-1.

Their recognized antigens are unknown. Library preparation employed PCR. TCRdb names Illumina HiSeq 2500 as the instrument used. To reduce PCR and sequencing biases, unique molecular identifiers were built into the TCR beta cDNA libraries. The public reads were run again by TCRdb, first through fastp at Q25 and then through MiXCR, and only productive beta chains were kept. Each entry is one CDR3 protein sequence, shown with its most common DNA and genes. The sample data list some 690,000 distinct CDR3 sequences, and 30% of these were observed just once. The ten largest clones take up approximately 0.55% of the sample. The material sequenced was blood. All receptors derive from a girl between 5 and 17 years old with multiple sclerosis.

This clonotype appeared a few times. This chain joins TRBV20-1 and TRBJ2-1; 9 nucleotides align to TRBD1. The CDR3 covers 15 residues. V trimming: 4 bases; J trimming: 8 bases; junction bases outside the gene matches: 12. Germline values: CDR1 DFQATT, CDR2 SNEGSKA (reference sequence). The DNA of the CDR3 is TGCAGTGCTACCCCCGGGACAGGGAGAATCGATGAGCAGTTCTTC. Protein product: CSATPGTGRIDEQFF.

This rearrangement joins TRBV12-3 or TRBV12-4 to TRBJ2-1; 7 nucleotides align to TRBD2. Trimming removed 6 bases from V and 6 bases from J; junction bases left unmatched: 11. The CDR3 has 15 amino acids. The CDR3: CASSISGRGVNEQFF. DNA of the CDR3: TGTGCCAGCAGCATTAGCGGGCGAGGGGTCAATGAGCAGTTCTTC.